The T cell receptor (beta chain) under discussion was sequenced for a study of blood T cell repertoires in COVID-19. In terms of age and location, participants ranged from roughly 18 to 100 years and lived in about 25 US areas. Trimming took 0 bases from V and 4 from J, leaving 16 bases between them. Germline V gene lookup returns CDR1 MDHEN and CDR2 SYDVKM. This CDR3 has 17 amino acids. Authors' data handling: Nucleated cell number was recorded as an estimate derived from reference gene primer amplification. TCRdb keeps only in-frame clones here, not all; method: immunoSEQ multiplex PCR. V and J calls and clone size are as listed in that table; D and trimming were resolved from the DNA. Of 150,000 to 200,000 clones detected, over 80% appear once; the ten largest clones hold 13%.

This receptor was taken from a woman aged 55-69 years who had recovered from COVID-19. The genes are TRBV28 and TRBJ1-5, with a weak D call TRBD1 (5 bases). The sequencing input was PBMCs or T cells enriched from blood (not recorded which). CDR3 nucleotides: TGTGCCAGCAGTTTATGGCAACAGGTGACTGGAAATCAGCCCCAGCATTTT. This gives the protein CASSLWQQVTGNQPQHF.